The 31 T cell receptor beta chains in this list originate from one sample, sequenced in a study of CD8 T cells in ankylosing spondylitis. TCRdb called the 5' RACE reads again in MiXCR, with one record for every CDR3 protein. This table has 200,000 or so distinct CDR3 sequences, 18% appearing once. Sample: blood, either unsorted or a sorted T cell fraction (not recorded which). The receptors shown here come from a male donor aged 10-30 years with ankylosing spondylitis or in good health (not recorded which).

In its sample, this clonotype was seen many times. The chain uses TRBV4-1 and TRBJ2-2; 7 bases map to TRBD1. The CDR3 runs 17 residues. The V gene's germline CDR1 is MGHRA and CDR2 YSYEKL. J gave up 1 base and V 3 bases, and 8 bases lay outside the gene matches. For the CDR3, the DNA is TGCGCCAGCAGCCAGCACCCCGGGACAGTGAACACCGGGGAGCTGTTTTTT. Protein product: CASSQHPGTVNTGELFF.

This clonotype was counted at least ten times. This chain joins TRBV10-3 and TRBJ1-3; tentative D call: TRBD1 (6 bases). This CDR3 is 15 amino acids long. The V end was cut by 4 bases, the J end by 0 bases, with 10 bases between. Germline lookup yields CDR1 ENHRY and CDR2 SYGVKD. The CDR3 DNA reads TGTGCCATCAGTGTAGGACAGAACTCTGGAAACACCATATATTTT. Translation gives CAISVGQNSGNTIYF.

The chain links TRBV15 to TRBJ2-2; the D gene is possibly TRBD1 (6 bases). From germline, CDR1 is LNHNV and CDR2 YYDKDF (reference sequence). This CDR3 is 16 amino acids long. Between the trimmed V and J ends, which lost 5 bases and 2 bases, there was a span of 15 bases. This CDR3 reads CATSPSPGQNTGELFF. CDR3 DNA sequence: TGTGCCACCAGCCCCTCCCCGGGACAAAACACCGGGGAGCTGTTTTTT.

This clonotype has at least ten counts. CDR3 nucleotide sequence: TGTGCCTGCAATAGCGGGGGAGACAATGAGCAGTTCTTC. Amino acids: CACNSGGDNEQFF. The chain is built from TRBV30 and TRBJ2-1; 9 bases are a match to TRBD2. Germline-derived CDR1 and CDR2 are GTSNPN and SVGIG (reference sequence). V dropped 6 bases and J dropped 5; count of bases not matched to a gene: 5. The CDR3 runs to 13 residues.

The chain is built from TRBV4-1 and TRBJ2-1; 9 bases map to TRBD1. Germline V gene sequence: CDR1 MGHRA, CDR2 YSYEKL. The CDR3 is 13 amino acids. V trimming: 3 bases; J trimming: 9 bases; junction bases outside the gene matches: 3. CDR3 coding DNA: TGCGCCAGCAGCCAGGGACAGGGCCTTGAGCAGTTCTTC. Its translation is CASSQGQGLEQFF.

This clonotype was observed many times. The chain couples TRBV5-1 to TRBJ2-5; possibly TRBD1 for D (5 bases). The CDR3 sequence is 15 residues long. CDR1 SGHRS and CDR2 YFSETQ come from the germline V gene. V lost 0 bases and J 4 bases, leaving 13 bases between the germline ends. The CDR3 DNA sequence: TGCGCCAGCAGCTTGGTAGGGGTGCCAGCAGAGACCCAGTACTTC. Translated, it gives CASSLVGVPAETQYF.

This clonotype was observed many times. This chain connects TRBV4-1 to TRBJ2-1; D call uncertain. This CDR3 is 12 amino acids long. Germline-derived CDR1 and CDR2 are MGHRA and YSYEKL. Trimming took off 0 bases at V and 9 bases at J, with 6 bases between the two ends. CDR3 region: CASSQDYAEQFF. CDR3 bases: TGCGCCAGCAGCCAAGATTATGCTGAGCAGTTCTTC.

This clonotype was seen at least ten times. The chain combines TRBV5-5 with TRBJ2-6, with TRBD1 matching 7 bases. The V segment lost 0 bases and the J segment 0 bases; nucleotides outside the gene matches: 6. The CDR3 consists of 18 residues. Looked up from germline, CDR1 is SGHKS and CDR2 is YYEKEE (reference sequence). The CDR3 protein is CASSLGGGHLSGANVLTF. The CDR3 nucleotides are TGTGCCAGCAGCTTGGGAGGGGGCCATCTCTCTGGGGCCAACGTCCTGACTTTC.

This rearrangement joins TRBV5-1 to TRBJ2-3; TRBD1 agrees at 8 bases. V trimming: 1 base; J trimming: 3 bases; junction bases outside the gene matches: 4. Germline V gives CDR1 SGHRS, CDR2 YFSETQ. The CDR3 is 15 amino acids. The CDR3 sequence: CASSLSGTGTDTQYF. The CDR3 nucleotides are TGCGCCAGCAGCTTGTCCGGGACAGGAACAGATACGCAGTATTTT.

This clonotype was seen many times. The gene calls are TRBV28 and TRBJ1-6; a possible D gene is TRBD1 (5 bases). Trimming stripped 6 bases from V and 7 bases from J, with 13 bases between. CDR1 MDHEN and CDR2 SYDVKM come from the germline V gene. CDR3 size: 14 residues. The CDR3 loop reads CASSRPRQNSPLHF. As DNA, the CDR3 is TGTGCCAGCAGCCGACCCCGACAGAATTCACCCCTCCACTTT.

V is TRBV29-1 and J is TRBJ2-7; the D gene is possibly TRBD1 (6 bases). The V end was cut by 4 bases, the J end by 5 bases, with 12 bases between. Germline V gives CDR1 SQVTM, CDR2 ANQGSEA. The CDR3 is 12 residues long. CDR3: CSVGGGGNEQYV. DNA of the CDR3: TGCAGCGTTGGAGGGGGTGGGAACGAGCAGTACGTC.

The table lists this clonotype with a few counts. V gene TRBV29-1 combines with J gene TRBJ2-7; no reliable D call. V was cut by 2 bases and J by 2 bases, with 7 bases left in between. Germline CDR1 is SQVTM and CDR2 is ANQGSEA. The CDR3 totals 12 residues. The chain's CDR3 is CSVENGTYEQYF. CDR3 nucleotide sequence: TGCAGCGTTGAAAACGGCACCTACGAGCAGTACTTC.

This sequence joins TRBV7-9 and TRBJ2-2; no clear D gene. In germline, CDR1 is SEHNR, CDR2 FQNEAQ (reference sequence). The V and J ends lost 5 bases and 3 bases respectively, with 16 bases between them. This CDR3 is built from 16 residues. CDR3 sequence reads: CASSPRALEYTGELFF. Here the CDR3 DNA reads TGTGCCAGCAGCCCCCGGGCCCTGGAGTACACCGGGGAGCTGTTTTTT.

This clonotype was seen many times. The chain joins TRBV20-1 to TRBJ2-5, with D perhaps matching TRBD2 (5 bases). This CDR3 comprises 15 residues. V dropped 0 bases and J dropped 5 bases, with 16 bases sitting between them. The germline gives CDR1 DFQATT, CDR2 SNEGSKA (reference sequence). The CDR3 is CSARDSAGQYETQYF. In nucleotides, the CDR3 is TGCAGTGCTAGAGATAGCGCCGGGCAGTATGAGACCCAGTACTTC.

In its sample, this clonotype was seen many times. The rearrangement uses TRBV7-2 and TRBJ2-5; D ambiguous. In germline, CDR1 is SGHTA, CDR2 FQGNSA. The germline V and J ends were trimmed by 5 bases and 7 bases, with 11 bases remaining between them. The CDR3 totals 12 residues. DNA of the CDR3: TGTGCCAGCAGCGCTCTAGGTGGGACCCAGTACTTC. This codes for CASSALGGTQYF.

The rearrangement links TRBV6-4 to TRBJ1-6; no firm D call. Germline CDR1 and CDR2: MRHNA and SNTAGT. This CDR3 spans 13 amino acids. Trimming removed 0 bases from V and 8 bases from J, with 5 bases in between. The chain's CDR3 is CASSDSTYSPLHF. CDR3 bases: TGTGCCAGCAGTGACTCGACATATTCACCCCTCCACTTT.

The chain joins TRBV30 to TRBJ2-1; 9 positions match TRBD2. The CDR3 runs 15 residues. The germline CDR1 and CDR2 sequences are GTSNPN and SVGIG (reference sequence). J lost 8 bases, V lost 8 bases, and 16 bases had no gene match. CDR3: CAVDVQWREGHEQFF. The CDR3 DNA is TGTGCCGTGGATGTCCAGTGGCGGGAGGGCCATGAGCAGTTCTTC. Together with reference TRBV30 and TRBJ2-1, the CDR3 gives the full variable domain: SQTIHQWPATLVQPVGSPLSLECTVEGTSNPNLYWYRQAAGRGLQLLFYSVGIGQISSEVPQNLSASRPQDRQFILSSKKLLLSDSGFYLCAVDVQWREGHEQFFGPGTRLTVL.

This clonotype was observed many times. The chain couples TRBV9 to TRBJ2-1; the match to TRBD1 covers 11 bases. Unmatched junction bases numbered 7, after V lost 4 bases and J lost 7 bases. CDR1 SGDLS and CDR2 YYNGEE come from the germline V gene. CDR3 size: 15 residues. The CDR3 sequence: CASSPGQGAVNEQFF. CDR3 DNA sequence: TGTGCCAGCAGCCCAGGACAGGGGGCTGTGAATGAGCAGTTCTTC.

In its sample, this clonotype was seen many times. The CDR3 sequence is CASSQANKRSYNEQFF. The CDR3 coding sequence is TGTGCCAGCAGCCAAGCCAACAAACGCTCCTACAATGAGCAGTTCTTC. The chain employs TRBV11-2 and TRBJ2-1; D ambiguous. The CDR3 is 16 amino acids. Trimming pared 5 bases from V and 0 bases from J, leaving 14 bases between. Germline V gives CDR1 SGHAT, CDR2 FQNNGV.

The chain couples TRBV18 to TRBJ2-7, with D maybe TRBD1 (6 bases). The germline V gene encodes CDR1 KGHSH and CDR2 LQKENI. There are 13 residues in the CDR3. Trimming took 6 bases from V and 5 from J, leaving 14 bases between them. CDR3 sequence: CASSPTTGNEQYF. DNA for the CDR3: TGTGCCAGCTCGCCAACTACAGGGAACGAGCAGTACTTC.

The J gene is TRBJ2-5, the V gene TRBV19; unclear D gene. With 3 bases removed from V and 4 bases from J, the gap between germline ends came to 6 bases. From germline, CDR1 is LNHDA and CDR2 SQIVND (reference sequence). The CDR3 length is 12 residues. This CDR3 is CASSMRSETQYF. The CDR3 DNA reads TGTGCCAGTAGTATGAGATCAGAGACCCAGTACTTC. The full variable domain, with the rest looked up from reference TRBV19 and TRBJ2-5, is DGGITQSPKYLFRKEGQNVTLSCEQNLNHDAMYWYRQDPGQGLRLIYYSQIVNDFQKGDIAEGYSVSREKKESFPLTVTSAQKNPTAFYLCASSMRSETQYFGPGTRLLVL.

At least ten counts were recorded for this clonotype. The chain uses TRBV29-1 and TRBJ2-3; D gene ambiguous. Germline CDR1 reads SQVTM; CDR2 reads ANQGSEA. CDR3 size: 13 residues. Trimming cost V 4 bases and J 1 base, with 9 bases left between them. The CDR3 reads CSVVPLGTDTQYF. Written as DNA, the CDR3 is TGCAGCGTTGTCCCCCTTGGCACAGATACGCAGTATTTT.

This chain uses TRBV10-1 with TRBJ2-2; D ambiguous. Trimming removed 7 bases at V and 2 bases at J, with 8 bases between. The CDR3 totals 13 residues. CDR1 is WNHNN and CDR2 is SYGVQD in the germline V gene (reference sequence). CDR3 in DNA: TGCGCCAGCACCCCAGCCAACACCGGGGAGCTGTTTTTT. Amino acids: CASTPANTGELFF.

This clonotype was observed many times. This chain links TRBV20-1 with TRBJ2-7; D tentatively reads TRBD1 or TRBD2 (5 bases each). The CDR3 has 15 amino acids. Germline assignment: CDR1 DFQATT and CDR2 SNEGSKA (reference sequence). The V and J ends lost 6 bases and 2 bases respectively, with 20 bases between them. The CDR3 sequence is CSADRRDRPTYEQYF. CDR3 in DNA: TGCAGTGCCGACCGACGGGACCGGCCAACCTACGAGCAGTACTTC.

This clonotype came up many times. The CDR3 reads CSAPPPRGDHEQYF. The CDR3 DNA reads TGCAGTGCTCCCCCCCCCCGGGGGGACCACGAGCAGTACTTC. This sequence joins TRBV20-1 and TRBJ2-7; 7 bases match TRBD2. The CDR3 is 14 residues long. From germline, CDR1 is DFQATT and CDR2 SNEGSKA (reference sequence). Unmatched junction bases numbered 12, after V lost 5 bases and J lost 5 bases.

Comments on this clonotype: Being one base from a much bigger clone, this may be a read error. The chain couples TRBV27 to TRBJ1-1, with 7 positions matching TRBD1. The CDR3 contains 13 residues. The junction had 11 bases not matched to a gene; V was cut back by 8 bases and J by 8 bases. In germline, CDR1 is MNHEY, CDR2 SMNVEV (reference sequence). CDR3 nucleotide sequence: TGTGCCAGCCACGAACTGACAGGGCCAGAAGCTTTCTTT. It specifies CASHELTGPEAFF.

There are many counts of this clonotype. This chain uses TRBV6-5 with TRBJ2-1; D uncertain. This CDR3 spans 16 amino acids. CDR1 is MNHEY and CDR2 is SVGAGI in the germline V gene. V was shortened by 2 bases and J by 0 bases, with 11 bases between the two germline ends. The CDR3 nucleotides read TGTGCCAGCAGTTACGGTCGACTGATCTCCTACAATGAGCAGTTCTTC. Translated: CASSYGRLISYNEQFF.

The V gene is TRBV21-1, the J gene TRBJ1-1; the tabulated D call, TRBD1, remains unverified against the DNA. TRBV21-1 corresponds to a pseudogene. The CDR3 has 15 amino acids. The CDR3 reads CASSPQGHMNTEAFF. DNA of the CDR3: TGTGCCAGCAGCCCCCAGGGACATATGAACACTGAAGCTTTCTTT.

This clonotype has a count of ten or more. V usage is TRBV20-1 and J usage is TRBJ2-5, with 7 bases fitting TRBD2. V dropped 0 bases and J dropped 2; count of bases not matched to a gene: 12. The CDR3 loop spans 17 amino acids. Germline values: CDR1 DFQATT, CDR2 SNEGSKA (reference sequence). CDR3 coding DNA: TGCAGTGCTAGAGATTTCGAGCTAGCGGAATTACAAGAGACCCAGTACTTC. It codes for CSARDFELAELQETQYF.

This clonotype was seen repeatedly, ten times or more. The chain is built from TRBV25-1 and TRBJ1-6, with D maybe TRBD1 (6 bases). The germline V and J ends were trimmed by 0 bases and 5 bases, with 11 bases remaining between them. Germline CDR1 reads MGHDK; CDR2 reads SYGVNS. The CDR3 is 16 residues long. The CDR3 loop reads CASSEYRGTHNSPLHF. The CDR3 bases are TGTGCCAGCAGTGAATACAGGGGCACTCATAATTCACCCCTCCACTTT.

This clonotype was observed at least ten times. The chain combines TRBV12-3 or TRBV12-4 with TRBJ2-2; D might be TRBD2 (5 bases). V was trimmed by 2 bases and J by 1 base, leaving 17 bases between them. The CDR3 contains 18 residues. Here the CDR3 reads CASSLWDRAEVNTGELFF. DNA of the CDR3: TGTGCCAGCAGTTTATGGGATCGAGCGGAGGTGAACACCGGGGAGCTGTTTTTT.